One T cell receptor (beta chain) is described in this entry. This sample was included in a study of cytomegalovirus exposure and HLA in healthy donors. Trimming cost V 1 base and J 8 bases; bases outside gene matches: 3. The CDR3 consists of 15 residues. Germline V CDR1 and CDR2: LGHNA, YSLEER. The primer mix had 60 Vbeta and 13 Jbeta primers. Only in-frame clones appear in the TCRdb table, and some are missing; sequencing was by immunoSEQ multiplex PCR. The profile shows tens of thousands of clones, 79% of them singletons. Source material: PBMCs. The receptor comes from a woman aged 40-49 years in good health and CMV-seronegative. The V gene is TRBV4-3, the J gene TRBJ1-6, with TRBD1 identical over 9 bases. The CDR3 region has the DNA TGCGCCAGCAGCCAAGTCAGACAGGGGGATTCACCCCTCCACTTT. This codes for CASSQVRQGDSPLHF.